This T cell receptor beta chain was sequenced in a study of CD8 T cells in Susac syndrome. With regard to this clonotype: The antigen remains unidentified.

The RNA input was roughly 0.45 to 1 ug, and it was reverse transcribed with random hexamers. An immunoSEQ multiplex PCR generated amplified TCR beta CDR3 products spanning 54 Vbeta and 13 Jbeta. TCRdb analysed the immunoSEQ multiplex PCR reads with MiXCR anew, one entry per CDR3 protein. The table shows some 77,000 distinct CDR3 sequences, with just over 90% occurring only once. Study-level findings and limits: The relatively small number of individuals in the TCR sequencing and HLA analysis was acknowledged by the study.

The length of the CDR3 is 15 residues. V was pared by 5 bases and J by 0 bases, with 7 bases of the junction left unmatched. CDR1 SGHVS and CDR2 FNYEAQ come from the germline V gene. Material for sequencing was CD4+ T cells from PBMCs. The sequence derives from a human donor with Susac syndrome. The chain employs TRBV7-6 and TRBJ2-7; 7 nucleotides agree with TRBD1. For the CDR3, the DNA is TGTGCCAGCAGCCCCGGACAGGTGAGCTCCTACGAGCAGTACTTC. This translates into CASSPGQVSSYEQYF.